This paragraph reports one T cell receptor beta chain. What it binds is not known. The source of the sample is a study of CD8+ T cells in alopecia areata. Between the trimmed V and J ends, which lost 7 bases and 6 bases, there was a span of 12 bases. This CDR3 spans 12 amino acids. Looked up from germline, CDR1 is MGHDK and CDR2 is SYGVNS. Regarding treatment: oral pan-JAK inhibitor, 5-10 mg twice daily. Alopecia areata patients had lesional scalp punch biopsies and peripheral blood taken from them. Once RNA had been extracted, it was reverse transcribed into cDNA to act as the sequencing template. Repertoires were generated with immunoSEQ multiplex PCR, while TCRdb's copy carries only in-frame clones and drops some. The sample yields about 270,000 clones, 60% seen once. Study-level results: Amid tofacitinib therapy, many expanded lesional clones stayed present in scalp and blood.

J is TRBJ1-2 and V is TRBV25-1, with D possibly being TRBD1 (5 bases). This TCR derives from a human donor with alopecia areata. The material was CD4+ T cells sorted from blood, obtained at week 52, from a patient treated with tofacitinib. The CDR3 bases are TGTGCCAGCAATAGCAGGGCGGATGGCTACACCTTC. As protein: CASNSRADGYTF.